The clone carrying this TCR beta chain was seen repeatedly, ten times or more. Its cognate antigen is unknown. The CDR3 runs to 15 residues. Germline CDR1 MNHEY, CDR2 SVGEGT. J gave up 5 bases and V 5 bases, and 7 bases lay outside the gene matches. This sample was included in a study of early T cells in non-severe SARS-CoV-2 infection. About the research overall: RNA in bulk from unsorted whole blood was sequenced, and chains were unpaired. Study-wide results and limits: VDJdb matching favored anti-spike CD8 responses, missing private and CD4 specificities.

As part of library construction, unique molecular identifiers were attached to individual cDNA molecules. TCRdb called the 5' RACE reads again in MiXCR, with one record for every CDR3 protein. The profile shows 40,000 or so distinct CDR3 sequences, around 6% of them singletons. This chain connects TRBV6-2 or TRBV6-3 to TRBJ2-7; 12 nucleotides agree with TRBD2. The sample consisted of whole blood. The TCR was taken from an adult who was a healthcare worker with PCR-confirmed SARS-CoV-2 infection or an uninfected control (not recorded which). The DNA of the CDR3 is TGTGCCAGCAGTCCCCTAGCGGGGGGGCCCCACGAGCAGTACTTC. It translates to CASSPLAGGPHEQYF.